Shown below are 23 T cell receptor beta chains from a single sample sequenced in a study of memory CD4+ T cells and cytomegalovirus serostatus. Libraries were prepared by immunoSEQ multiplex PCR; TCRdb keeps only in-frame clonotypes and omits some of them. This table holds fewer than 50,000 clones, about three quarters found once. The sort gate was single viable CD3+CD4+CD8-CD45RO+ cells for memory CD4+ T cells. Sequenced material: memory CD4+ T cells from blood. Receptors originate from an adult in good health and CMV-seronegative.

J is TRBJ2-3 and V is TRBV28, with D possibly matching TRBD1 (6 bases). Germline V gene data show CDR1 as MDHEN and CDR2 as SYDVKM. The V gene lost 7 bases and the J gene lost 2 bases, with 13 bases spanning the gap. There are 14 residues in the CDR3. CDR3 loop: CASTDRPLTDTQYF. CDR3 nucleotide sequence: TGTGCCAGCACCGACAGGCCGCTCACAGATACGCAGTATTTT.

The rearrangement uses TRBV14 and TRBJ2-3; tentative D call: TRBD1 (5 bases). V was cut by 5 bases and J by 4 bases, with 19 bases left in between. The CDR3 has 16 amino acids. Per germline, CDR1 SGHDN and CDR2 FVKESK. DNA of the CDR3: TGTGCCAGCAGCGCCCCGTGGGGCCGAGCCCCAGATACGCAGTATTTT. Protein: CASSAPWGRAPDTQYF.

This clone was seen only once. CDR3 in DNA: TGTGCCATCCTGCGGGGAGGGAACACTGAAGCTTTCTTT. As protein: CAILRGGNTEAFF. The chain combines TRBV28 with TRBJ1-1; no firm D call. The germline V gene has CDR1 MDHEN and CDR2 SYDVKM. There are 13 residues in the CDR3. With 10 bases removed from V and 1 base from J, the gap between germline ends came to 13 bases.

The chain is built from TRBV5-1 and TRBJ1-1; 10 bases agree with TRBD1. J was trimmed by 11 bases and V by 0 bases; bases with no gene match: 4. The CDR3 runs to 13 residues. CDR1 is SGHRS and CDR2 is YFSETQ in the germline V gene. The CDR3 DNA reads as TGCGCCAGCAGCTTGGCCGGGACAGGGGACGCTTTCTTT. Translated: CASSLAGTGDAFF. Together with reference TRBV5-1 and TRBJ1-1, the CDR3 gives the full variable domain: KAGVTQTPRYLIKTRGQQVTLSCSPISGHRSVSWYQQTPGQGLQFLFEYFSETQRNKGNFPGRFSGRQFSNSRSEMNVSTLELGDSALYLCASSLAGTGDAFFGQGTRLTVV.

This chain joins TRBV5-5 and TRBJ1-2; D remains unclear. Trimming stripped 4 bases from V and 2 bases from J, with 6 bases between. Per germline, CDR1 SGHKS and CDR2 YYEKEE (reference sequence). The CDR3 spans 12 residues. As DNA, the CDR3 is TGTGCCAGCAGCGTCGGGAACTATGGCTACACCTTC. Protein product: CASSVGNYGYTF. Full variable domain (rest looked up from reference TRBV5-5 and TRBJ1-2): DAGVTQSPTHLIKTRGQQVTLRCSPISGHKSVSWYQQVLGQGPQFIFQYYEKEERGRGNFPDRFSARQFPNYSSELNVNALLLGDSALYLCASSVGNYGYTFGSGTRLTVV.

This rearrangement joins TRBV28 to TRBJ2-7; TRBD2 aligns across 7 bases. CDR3 size: 14 residues. V lost 5 bases, J lost 2 bases, and 6 bases stayed unmatched. Per germline, CDR1 MDHEN and CDR2 SYDVKM. Written as DNA, the CDR3 is TGTGCCAGCAGTGCGTTACGGGGGGCCTACGAGCAGTACTTC. Its translation is CASSALRGAYEQYF. Together with reference TRBV28 and TRBJ2-7, the CDR3 gives the full variable domain: DVKVTQSSRYLVKRTGEKVFLECVQDMDHENMFWYRQDPGLGLRLIYFSYDVKMKEKGDIPEGYSVSREKKERFSLILESASTNQTSMYLCASSALRGAYEQYFGPGTRLTVT.

J is TRBJ2-1 and V is TRBV11-2, with a possible D match to TRBD2 (6 bases). Trimming took 1 base from V and 5 from J, leaving 15 bases between them. Germline values: CDR1 SGHAT, CDR2 FQNNGV. The length of the CDR3 is 16 residues. CDR3 in amino acids: CASSLGQEGRDNEQFF. The DNA for the CDR3 is TGTGCCAGCAGCTTAGGGCAGGAGGGGCGTGACAATGAGCAGTTCTTC.

This sequence joins TRBV19 and TRBJ2-5; TRBD1 aligns across 7 bases. The CDR3 is made up of 15 amino acids. Germline V lookup: CDR1 LNHDA, CDR2 SQIVND (reference sequence). V lost 7 bases, J lost 2 bases, and 10 bases stayed unmatched. The DNA for the CDR3 is TGTGCCAGTACCAAGGGGACAGCCCAACAAGAGACCCAGTACTTC. Amino acid sequence: CASTKGTAQQETQYF.

The gene calls are TRBV28 and TRBJ2-7, with D maybe TRBD2 (5 bases). Germline loops: CDR1 MDHEN, CDR2 SYDVKM. CDR3 length: 11 residues. Trimming took off 2 bases at V and 9 bases at J, with 8 bases between the two ends. As DNA, the CDR3 is TGTGCCAGCAGTTTAGACCGGGGGCAGTACTTC. Translating gives CASSLDRGQYF. The complete variable domain, with remaining parts taken from reference TRBV28 and TRBJ2-7, reads DVKVTQSSRYLVKRTGEKVFLECVQDMDHENMFWYRQDPGLGLRLIYFSYDVKMKEKGDIPEGYSVSREKKERFSLILESASTNQTSMYLCASSLDRGQYFGPGTRLTVT.

This clone was counted a few times. This sequence joins TRBV19 and TRBJ2-5; D gene ambiguous. V lost 5 bases, J lost 2 bases, and 9 bases lay in between. In germline, CDR1 is LNHDA, CDR2 SQIVND (reference sequence). The CDR3 covers 13 residues. The CDR3 nucleotides are TGTGCCAGTAGTCAGGCAGATCAAGAGACCCAGTACTTC. Protein: CASSQADQETQYF.

In its sample, this clone was seen once. In nucleotides, the CDR3 is TGTGCCAGCTCTTATAGTGGACAGGGCCGTTCAGGGGGCTCCGGCTACACCTTC. Protein sequence: CASSYSGQGRSGGSGYTF. V is TRBV28 and J is TRBJ1-2; TRBD1 matches 8 bases. The trim removed 8 bases at V and 8 bases at J, leaving 25 bases unmatched. Per germline, CDR1 MDHEN and CDR2 SYDVKM. The CDR3 is 18 residues long.

The genes are TRBV5-6 and TRBJ1-2, with D possibly TRBD1 on 5 matching bases. Trimming pared 0 bases from V and 8 bases from J, leaving 14 bases between. This CDR3 region has 14 residues. CDR1 is SGHDT and CDR2 is YYEEEE in the germline V gene. DNA for the CDR3: TGTGCCAGCAGCTTGGGAATGGAGGGGCTCGGCTACACCTTC. It translates to CASSLGMEGLGYTF.

The chain is built from TRBV5-1 and TRBJ2-2; 8 bases fit TRBD1. This CDR3 contains 15 residues. CDR1 is SGHRS and CDR2 is YFSETQ in the germline V gene. After removal of 0 bases from V and 3 bases from J, the junction contained 1 base not matched to a gene. The CDR3 region has the DNA TGCGCCAGCAGCTTGGAGACAGGGGACACCGGGGAGCTGTTTTTT. Amino acids: CASSLETGDTGELFF.

The chain recombines TRBV9 with TRBJ2-3; no clear D. Germline V gene data show CDR1 as SGDLS and CDR2 as YYNGEE. CDR3 length: 16 amino acids. V was clipped by 2 bases and J by 0 bases, with 13 bases between them. In DNA form, the CDR3 reads TGTGCCAGCAGCGTGTTTATGGACGTGAGCACAGATACGCAGTATTTT. Its protein is CASSVFMDVSTDTQYF.

The chain has TRBV29-1 and TRBJ2-7, with 8 bases aligning to TRBD1. This CDR3 has 15 amino acids. The germline V gene has CDR1 SQVTM and CDR2 ANQGSEA. V gave up 3 bases and J gave up 3 bases; unmatched junction bases: 10. DNA of the CDR3: TGCAGCGTTGAGCTGGACAGGGAAAAGAGCTACGAGCAGTACTTC. It specifies CSVELDREKSYEQYF.

The V gene is TRBV10-2, the J gene TRBJ2-6, with 7 bases identical to TRBD1. This CDR3 has 17 amino acids. V dropped 2 bases and J dropped 2; count of bases not matched to a gene: 6. CDR1 and CDR2 (germline): WSHSY, SAAADI. The CDR3 DNA is TGCGCCAGCAGTGAGAGACCCGGGACAGCTGGGGCCAACGTCCTGACTTTC. Translation gives CASSERPGTAGANVLTF.

V and J are TRBV6-5 and TRBJ2-5; D may be TRBD1 (5 bases). This CDR3 is 15 amino acids long. Trimming took off 7 bases at V and 4 bases at J, with 19 bases between the two ends. Germline values: CDR1 MNHEY, CDR2 SVGAGI. The CDR3 coding sequence is TGTGCCAGCAAAAGAGCCTCAGTAGGGGCAGAGACCCAGTACTTC. This sequence encodes CASKRASVGAETQYF.

V is TRBV5-4 and J is TRBJ1-1; no definite D call. This CDR3 has 13 amino acids. Germline V gene sequence: CDR1 SGHNT, CDR2 YYREEE (reference sequence). V lost 0 bases, J lost 1 base, and 4 bases lay in between. This chain's CDR3 is CASSLERNTEAFF. DNA of the CDR3: TGTGCCAGCAGCTTGGAGAGGAACACTGAAGCTTTCTTT. Full variable domain (rest looked up from reference TRBV5-4 and TRBJ1-1): ETGVTQSPTHLIKTRGQQVTLRCSSQSGHNTVSWYQQALGQGPQFIFQYYREEENGRGNFPPRFSGLQFPNYSSELNVNALELDDSALYLCASSLERNTEAFFGQGTRLTVV.

The count of this clone is one. V gene TRBV5-4 combines with J gene TRBJ2-1; no clear D gene. The germline V and J ends were trimmed by 2 bases and 0 bases, with 3 bases remaining between them. The germline gives CDR1 SGHNT, CDR2 YYREEE (reference sequence). The CDR3 has 13 amino acids. CDR3 bases: TGTGCCAGCAGCTTACCCTCCTACAATGAGCAGTTCTTC. The encoded protein is CASSLPSYNEQFF.

The rearrangement joins TRBV7-2 to TRBJ2-5; D is unclear. Germline lookup yields CDR1 SGHTA and CDR2 FQGNSA. CDR3 length: 16 residues. V was cut by 2 bases and J by 1 base, with 14 bases left in between. The CDR3: CASSLTYGKGQETQYF. The CDR3 nucleotides are TGTGCCAGCAGCTTAACCTATGGGAAGGGCCAAGAGACCCAGTACTTC. Filled out from reference TRBV7-2 and TRBJ2-5, the complete variable domain reads GAGVSQSPSNKVTEKGKDVELRCDPISGHTALYWYRQSLGQGLEFLIYFQGNSAPDKSGLPSDRFSAERTGGSVSTLTIQRTQQEDSAVYLCASSLTYGKGQETQYFGPGTRLLVL.

The CDR3 reads CASSESWGVGTDTQYF. The CDR3 bases are TGCGCCAGCAGTGAGTCATGGGGCGTCGGCACAGATACGCAGTATTTT. The chain recombines TRBV10-2 with TRBJ2-3; tentatively, D is TRBD1 (5 bases). Germline values: CDR1 WSHSY, CDR2 SAAADI. The CDR3 runs to 16 residues. V was shortened by 0 bases and J by 1 base, with 11 bases between the two germline ends.

This clone showed up just a few times. The chain joins TRBV20-1 to TRBJ2-1; 9 bases are a match to TRBD2. The V and J ends lost 4 bases and 16 bases, in that order; junction bases with no gene match: 8. Germline V gene data show CDR1 as DFQATT and CDR2 as SNEGSKA (reference sequence). The CDR3 has 11 residues. CDR3 DNA: TGCAGTGCTATAGCGGGAGAAGTGCTTTTCTTC. Its protein is CSAIAGEVLFF.

V is TRBV6-6 and J is TRBJ2-5, with D possibly matching TRBD1 (6 bases). Germline lookup yields CDR1 MNHNY and CDR2 SVGAGI (reference sequence). Between the trimmed V and J ends, which lost 5 bases and 4 bases, there was a span of 8 bases. The CDR3 length is 12 residues. The CDR3 spells CASSPGAETQYF. CDR3 DNA: TGTGCCAGCAGTCCAGGGGCAGAGACCCAGTACTTC.